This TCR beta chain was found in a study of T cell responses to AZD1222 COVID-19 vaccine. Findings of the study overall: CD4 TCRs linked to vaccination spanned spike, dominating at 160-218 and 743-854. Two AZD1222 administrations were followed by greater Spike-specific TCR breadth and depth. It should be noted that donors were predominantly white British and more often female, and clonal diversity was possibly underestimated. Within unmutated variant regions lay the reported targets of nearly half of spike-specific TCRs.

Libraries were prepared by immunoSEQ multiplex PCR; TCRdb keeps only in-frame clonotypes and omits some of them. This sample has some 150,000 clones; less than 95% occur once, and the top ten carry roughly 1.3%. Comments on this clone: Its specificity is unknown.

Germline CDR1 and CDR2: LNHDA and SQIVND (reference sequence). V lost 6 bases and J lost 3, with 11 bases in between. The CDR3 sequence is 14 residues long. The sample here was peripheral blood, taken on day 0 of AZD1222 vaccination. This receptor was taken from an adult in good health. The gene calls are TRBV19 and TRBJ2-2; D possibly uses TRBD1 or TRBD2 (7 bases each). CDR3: CASRAGGDTGELFF. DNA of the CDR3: TGTGCCAGTAGGGCAGGGGGGGACACCGGGGAGCTGTTTTTT.